What follows are 18 T cell receptor beta chains derived from one specimen sequenced in a study of blood T cell repertoires in COVID-19. This table comes from immunoSEQ multiplex PCR, and its TCRdb copy is limited to in-frame clones, with some not included. The sample has 18,000 or so clones, around 83% seen once. Source material: peripheral blood. These receptors originate from a human donor with active COVID-19. The donor label of this sample is uncertain.

This chain links TRBV2 with TRBJ1-5, with TRBD1 matching over 12 bases. CDR1 and CDR2 (germline): SNHLY, FYNNEI. J gave up 9 bases and V 6 bases, and 12 bases lay outside the gene matches. The CDR3 sequence is 16 residues long. The DNA of the CDR3 is TGTGCCAGCAGGGCCATGGGACAGGGGGCCCTCAGGCCCCAGCATTTT. It translates to CASRAMGQGALRPQHF.

The J gene is TRBJ2-5, the V gene TRBV20-1, with TRBD2 identical over 11 bases. The CDR3 length is 13 residues. Germline V gene lookup returns CDR1 DFQATT and CDR2 SNEGSKA (reference sequence). Trimming took 3 bases from V and 9 from J; bases not matched to a gene: 6. Written as DNA, the CDR3 is TGCAGTGCTAGTTTCACTAGCGGGGGTTCCCAGTACTTC. As protein: CSASFTSGGSQYF.

V and J are TRBV7-2 and TRBJ2-5, with 7 nucleotides matching TRBD2. Per the germline V gene, CDR1 is SGHTA and CDR2 is FQGNSA. With 7 bases clipped from V and 5 bases from J, the junction kept 10 bases outside the gene matches. The CDR3 length is 14 residues. CDR3 residues: CASNQGGSRETQYF. The CDR3 DNA sequence: TGTGCCAGCAACCAGGGCGGGAGTCGGGAGACCCAGTACTTC.

The rearrangement uses TRBV27 and TRBJ2-6; D gene uncertain. V shed 0 bases and J shed 0 bases, with 9 bases lying between them. The CDR3 has 17 residues. Germline V lookup: CDR1 MNHEY, CDR2 SMNVEV (reference sequence). CDR3 amino acids: CASSLSMVSSGANVLTF. The CDR3, as DNA: TGTGCCAGCAGTTTATCGATGGTGAGCTCTGGGGCCAACGTCCTGACTTTC.

The rearrangement links TRBV5-4 to TRBJ1-1; the D gene is possibly TRBD1 (6 bases). Deletions cut 0 bases from V and 1 base from J, with 13 bases between. Looked up from germline, CDR1 is SGHNT and CDR2 is YYREEE (reference sequence). This CDR3 is 16 amino acids long. CDR3 amino acids: CASSLGSGQSNTEAFF. The CDR3 nucleotides are TGTGCCAGCAGCTTGGGGTCCGGACAGTCGAACACTGAAGCTTTCTTT.

The chain uses TRBV28 and TRBJ2-1; 9 positions match TRBD1. The length of the CDR3 is 15 residues. After removal of 6 bases from V and 4 bases from J, the junction contained 7 bases not matched to a gene. Germline CDR1 and CDR2: MDHEN and SYDVKM. The CDR3 DNA reads TGTGCCAGCAGCCTTTGGGACAGGGATTACAATGAGCAGTTCTTC. Translation gives CASSLWDRDYNEQFF.

V is TRBV7-2 and J is TRBJ2-7; no definite D call. Germline-derived CDR1 and CDR2 are SGHTA and FQGNSA. The V and J ends lost 5 bases and 2 bases respectively, with 16 bases between them. This CDR3 region has 15 residues. CDR3 loop: CASSERGQPAYEQYF. CDR3 DNA: TGTGCCAGCAGCGAACGTGGGCAGCCGGCCTACGAGCAGTACTTC.

V usage is TRBV28 and J usage is TRBJ2-2; 10 bases fit TRBD2. V lost 5 bases, J lost 7 bases, and 7 bases stayed unmatched. Germline loops: CDR1 MDHEN, CDR2 SYDVKM. This CDR3 comprises 15 residues. CDR3 in DNA: TGTGCCAGCAGTCTAGCGGGAGTGTTGGTCGGGGAGCTGTTTTTT. Protein: CASSLAGVLVGELFF.

The genes are TRBV27 and TRBJ1-2, with TRBD1 matching over 7 bases. The CDR3 covers 12 residues. V shed 4 bases and J 8 bases; nucleotides not matched to a gene: 4. Germline CDR1 is MNHEY and CDR2 is SMNVEV (reference sequence). The CDR3 DNA follows: TGTGCCAGCAGTTCGACAGGGTGGGGCTACACCTTC. It specifies CASSSTGWGYTF.

The chain couples TRBV5-1 to TRBJ2-7; 10 nucleotides match TRBD1. V lost 3 bases, J lost 4 bases, and 10 bases stayed unmatched. The CDR3 sequence is 16 residues long. In germline, CDR1 is SGHRS, CDR2 YFSETQ. CDR3 region: CASSSTSGQGWYEQYF. CDR3 bases: TGCGCCAGCAGCTCGACTTCGGGACAGGGGTGGTACGAGCAGTACTTC.

This chain links TRBV10-3 with TRBJ2-3; 9 bases are a match to TRBD1. J was trimmed by 4 bases and V by 6 bases; bases with no gene match: 5. CDR1 and CDR2 from the germline V gene are ENHRY and SYGVKD. CDR3 size: 14 residues. DNA for the CDR3: TGTGCCATCAGCCAACAGGGGGCCGCAGATACGCAGTATTTT. Residues: CAISQQGAADTQYF.

The chain couples TRBV11-2 to TRBJ2-7; 9 positions match TRBD1. V lost 6 bases and J lost 4; bases outside the gene matches: 13. From germline, CDR1 is SGHAT and CDR2 FQNNGV. This CDR3 is 16 amino acids long. CDR3 residues: CASSSLPGQGLYEQYF. In DNA form, the CDR3 reads TGTGCCAGCAGTTCATTGCCGGGACAGGGCTTATACGAGCAGTACTTC.

The chain combines TRBV28 with TRBJ1-4, with D possibly matching TRBD1 (6 bases). V was trimmed by 2 bases and J by 5 bases, leaving 6 bases between them. The CDR3 covers 13 residues. Germline V CDR1 and CDR2: MDHEN, SYDVKM. The CDR3 reads CASSLQGNEKLFF. The CDR3 nucleotides are TGTGCCAGCAGTTTACAGGGGAATGAAAAACTGTTTTTT.

The J gene is TRBJ2-1, the V gene TRBV21-1; TRBD2, as called in the table, went unchecked against the DNA. TRBV21-1 represents a pseudogene. CDR3 size: 18 residues. The CDR3 DNA sequence: TGTGCCAACATGACCGGTATTCGGGAGGGCCCTCTATACAATGAGCAGTTCTTC. It specifies CANMTGIREGPLYNEQFF.

This chain connects TRBV24-1 to TRBJ2-3, with D possibly TRBD2 on 6 matching bases. V was trimmed by 9 bases and J by 2 bases, leaving 17 bases between them. Germline lookup yields CDR1 KGHDR and CDR2 SFDVKD. The CDR3 covers 15 residues. CDR3 DNA: TGTGCCACCCGGATTGGTGCGGGGCCCACAGATACGCAGTATTTT. Translation: CATRIGAGPTDTQYF.

This clone was recorded a few times. V is TRBV2 and J is TRBJ2-1, with D unresolved. This CDR3 region has 14 residues. Per the germline V gene, CDR1 is SNHLY and CDR2 is FYNNEI. Trimming shortened V by 4 bases and J by 0 bases, and 7 bases separated the two germline ends. The CDR3 nucleotides read TGTGCCAGCAGTGGAGTCCTCTCCTACAATGAGCAGTTCTTC. Translating gives CASSGVLSYNEQFF.

V is TRBV5-1 and J is TRBJ2-5; the D is unclear. Trimming took 2 bases from V and 5 from J, leaving 10 bases between them. The V gene's germline CDR1 is SGHRS and CDR2 YFSETQ. This CDR3 is built from 13 residues. In nucleotides, the CDR3 is TGCGCCAGCAGCTTCCGTCCCCAGGAGACCCAGTACTTC. It translates to CASSFRPQETQYF.

The J gene is TRBJ1-4, the V gene TRBV5-1, with 9 nucleotides matching TRBD1. Germline values: CDR1 SGHRS, CDR2 YFSETQ. The CDR3 has 18 residues. V lost 4 bases and J lost 0; bases outside the gene matches: 10. CDR3 amino acids: CASSPYGTGIATNEKLFF. As DNA, the CDR3 is TGCGCCAGCAGCCCCTACGGGACAGGGATTGCAACTAATGAAAAACTGTTTTTT.